Here is one TCR beta chain with its context. Trimming took off 1 base at V and 2 bases at J, with 9 bases between the two ends. The CDR3 runs to 15 residues. Germline loops: CDR1 SGHTA, CDR2 FQGNSA. This entry comes from a study of T cell responses to AZD1222 COVID-19 vaccine. Method: immunoSEQ multiplex PCR; TCRdb's copy keeps in-frame clones and lacks some. Among some 130,000 clones, roughly 88% were seen once, and the ten largest hold roughly 3.5%. This sequence was found in an adult in good health. The starting material was peripheral blood, obtained on day 0 of AZD1222 vaccination. The rearrangement links TRBV7-2 to TRBJ1-5; no clear D. The CDR3 DNA reads TGTGCCAGCAGCTTAGTGGATGCGGGCAATCAGCCCCAGCATTTT. Translation: CASSLVDAGNQPQHF.